The rows below give T cell receptor beta chains drawn from one sample of a study of CD8+ T cells in alopecia areata. Using immunoSEQ multiplex PCR, the repertoire was profiled, and TCRdb retains in-frame clones only, with some absent. The sample carries about 250,000 clones, approximately 60% recorded once. The sequenced sample was CD4+ T cells sorted from blood, obtained around week 54, from a patient treated with tofacitinib. The source is a human donor with alopecia areata. CDR3s include the opening cysteine and the closing phenylalanine or tryptophan. Fields, in order: V gene, clone size, J gene, D gene, CDR3 protein, CDR3 DNA. D genes are given only for firm matches. Only part of the rows carry a size: once, few, many, or a class if the clone is expanded.

TRBV5-1	-	TRBJ2-7	-	CASSLKDSYEQYF	TGCGCCAGCAGCTTGAAAGATTCCTACGAGCAGTACTTC
TRBV9	once	TRBJ2-5	-	CASSVGQQETQYF	TGTGCCAGCAGCGTCGGACAGCAAGAGACCCAGTACTTC
TRBV18	-	TRBJ2-5	-	CASSPGHQETQYF	TGTGCCAGCTCACCCGGACACCAAGAGACCCAGTACTTC
TRBV6-1	few	TRBJ2-7	-	CASSEISASYEQYF	TGTGCCAGCAGTGAAATTTCAGCCTCCTACGAGCAGTACTTC
TRBV7-3	-	TRBJ2-3	-	CASSPGGADTQYF	TGTGCCAGCAGCCCCGGGGGTGCAGATACGCAGTATTTT
TRBV4-1	-	TRBJ1-1	-	CASSQPKPGGTEAFF	TGCGCCAGCAGCCAACCAAAGCCGGGGGGCACTGAAGCTTTCTTT
TRBV7-2	few	TRBJ1-6	TRBD1	CASSSGQVYSPLHF	TGTGCCAGCAGCTCGGGACAGGTTTATTCACCCCTCCACTTT
TRBV9	-	TRBJ2-3	TRBD2	CASSVGQGGTDTQYF	TGTGCCAGCAGCGTGGGGCAGGGAGGGACAGATACGCAGTATTTT
TRBV14	-	TRBJ2-1	-	CASSPRRANYNEQFF	TGTGCCAGCAGCCCCCGCAGGGCGAACTACAATGAGCAGTTCTTC
TRBV14	many	TRBJ1-3	-	CASSQAGRGNTIYF	TGTGCCAGCAGCCAAGCAGGCCGCGGAAACACCATATATTTT
TRBV7-8	-	TRBJ2-2	-	CALGAEEPPSWVGTGELFF	TGTGCCCTAGGGGCAGAGGAACCCCCCTCTTGGGTCGGCACCGGGGAGCTGTTTTTT
TRBV5-4	-	TRBJ1-2	-	CASRKSGTGYGYTF	TGTGCCAGCAGAAAATCCGGGACCGGCTATGGCTACACCTTC
TRBV11-2	-	TRBJ2-5	-	CASSFSGQETQYF	TGTGCCAGCAGCTTCTCGGGGCAAGAGACCCAGTACTTC
TRBV29-1	-	TRBJ1-2	-	CSVDPGYGYTF	TGCAGCGTTGATCCGGGGTATGGCTACACCTTC
TRBV18	-	TRBJ2-5	-	CASSQDQETQYF	TGTGCCAGCTCACAGGACCAAGAGACCCAGTACTTC
TRBV30	-	TRBJ2-1	TRBD1	CASIDRGSYNEQFF	TGTGCCTCTATAGACAGGGGCTCCTACAATGAGCAGTTCTTC
TRBV6-5	once	TRBJ2-1	TRBD2	CASRLAGGLFEQFF	TGTGCCAGCAGACTAGCGGGGGGTTTATTTGAGCAGTTCTTC
TRBV7-8	-	TRBJ2-5	-	CASSLAGPSIQTQYF	TGTGCCAGCAGCTTAGCAGGGCCTAGTATCCAGACCCAGTACTTC
TRBV5-7	-	TRBJ1-4	-	CASPVKHIPEKLFF	TGTGCCAGCCCGGTGAAGCACATCCCTGAAAAACTGTTTTTT
TRBV6-1	-	TRBJ2-2	TRBD1	CASSERTGKHGELFF	TGTGCCAGCAGTGAAAGGACAGGGAAACACGGGGAGCTGTTTTTT
TRBV11-2	-	TRBJ1-4	TRBD1	CASSEGAYEKLFF	TGTGCCAGCAGTGAGGGGGCTTATGAAAAACTGTTTTTT
TRBV29-1	-	TRBJ1-1	-	CSAPGGTEAFF	TGCAGCGCCCCGGGCGGGACTGAAGCTTTCTTT
TRBV5-4	few	TRBJ1-1	TRBD1	CASSRGTGGGEAFF	TGTGCCAGCAGCCGAGGGACAGGTGGTGGTGAAGCTTTCTTT
TRBV6-6	few	TRBJ2-5	-	CASSRQYQETQYF	TGTGCCAGCAGCCGACAGTACCAAGAGACCCAGTACTTC
TRBV6-5	-	TRBJ1-1	-	CASSYSNSPNTEAFF	TGTGCCAGCAGTTACTCGAACAGTCCGAACACTGAAGCTTTCTTT
TRBV30	-	TRBJ1-4	-	CAWSSATNEKLFF	TGTGCCTGGAGTAGTGCAACTAATGAAAAACTGTTTTTT
TRBV2	few	TRBJ2-5	-	CASSLLETQYF	TGTGCCAGCAGTCTACTCGAGACCCAGTACTTC
TRBV12-2	-	TRBJ2-5	-	CASRLEPSLAGSQETQYF	TGTGCAAGTCGCTTAGAGCCCTCCCTAGCGGGGAGTCAAGAGACCCAGTACTTC
TRBV4-3	-	TRBJ1-6	-	CASSARTEYNSPLHF	TGCGCCAGCAGCGCCCGGACAGAATATAATTCACCCCTCCACTTT
TRBV29-1	-	TRBJ2-5	-	CSVRGVGETQYF	TGCAGCGTGAGGGGCGTGGGGGAGACCCAGTACTTC
TRBV6-1	-	TRBJ1-2	TRBD1	CASGRQGPSYGYTF	TGTGCCAGTGGCCGACAGGGGCCTTCCTATGGCTACACCTTC
TRBV30	-	TRBJ1-4	-	CAWSVHGPSEKLFF	TGTGCCTGGAGTGTACACGGCCCTAGCGAAAAACTGTTTTTT
TRBV10-3	-	TRBJ1-6	-	CAIASGAGSPLHF	TGTGCCATCGCCTCAGGGGCCGGGAGTCCCCTCCACTTT
TRBV30	-	TRBJ1-3	TRBD1	CAWSVRTGVTGNTIYF	TGTGCCTGGAGTGTACGGACAGGAGTGACTGGAAACACCATATATTTT
TRBV29-1	-	TRBJ1-2	-	CSGLTWNYGYTF	TGCAGCGGATTGACATGGAACTATGGCTACACCTTC
TRBV2	-	TRBJ2-1	TRBD2	CASPRLAGGLGYNEQFF	TGTGCCAGCCCCCGACTAGCGGGGGGCCTAGGATACAATGAGCAGTTCTTC
TRBV7-9	-	TRBJ2-7	-	CASSEGPPGEQYF	TGTGCCAGCAGCGAGGGACCACCCGGGGAGCAGTACTTC
TRBV14	-	TRBJ2-5	-	CASSPQVRQETQYF	TGTGCCAGCAGCCCCCAGGTCCGACAAGAGACCCAGTACTTC